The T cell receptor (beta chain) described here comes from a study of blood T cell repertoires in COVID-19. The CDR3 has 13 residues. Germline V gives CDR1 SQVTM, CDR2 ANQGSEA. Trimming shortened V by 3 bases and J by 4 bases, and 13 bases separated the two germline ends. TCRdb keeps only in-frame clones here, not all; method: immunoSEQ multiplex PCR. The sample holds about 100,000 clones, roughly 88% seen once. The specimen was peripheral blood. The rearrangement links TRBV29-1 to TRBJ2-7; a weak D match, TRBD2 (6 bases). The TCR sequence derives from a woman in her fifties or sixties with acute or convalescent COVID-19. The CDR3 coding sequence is TGCAGCGTTGATTCGGGAGTTGGGTACGAGCAGTACTTC. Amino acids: CSVDSGVGYEQYF.